This section outlines one TCR beta chain sequence together with its context. Its antigen remains unknown. Assays covered roughly 10^5 TCR templates per sample. Profiled with immunoSEQ multiplex PCR; TCRdb holds only in-frame clones, not every one. The data contain approximately 120,000 clones, about 90% of them singletons. The source of the sample is a study of siplizumab effects on memory and regulatory T cells. The study, taken as a whole, reports: Proliferating siplizumab-culture Treg suppressive function went unconfirmed. The mapping of alloreactive clones to unstimulated subsets covered only a minor fraction of them.

The germline V gene has CDR1 SEHNR and CDR2 FQNEAQ (reference sequence). Trimming removed 3 bases from V and 2 bases from J, with 13 bases in between. The CDR3 consists of 15 residues. This clonotype was sampled from a human donor in good health. The chain links TRBV7-9 to TRBJ1-1; TRBD1 might be the D (5 bases). What was sequenced was Tregs sorted from blood. The chain's CDR3 is CASSLIGTANTEAFF. The CDR3 DNA reads TGTGCCAGCAGCTTGATCGGGACCGCAAACACTGAAGCTTTCTTT. The full variable domain, its missing parts supplied by reference TRBV7-9 and TRBJ1-1, is DTGVSQNPRHKITKRGQNVTFRCDPISEHNRLYWYRQTLGQGPEFLTYFQNEAQLEKSRLLSDRFSAERPKGSFSTLEIQRTEQGDSAMYLCASSLIGTANTEAFFGQGTRLTVV.